This T cell receptor beta chain came from a study of OX40 agonist ivuxolimab in advanced cancers. Profiled with immunoSEQ multiplex PCR; TCRdb holds only in-frame clones, not every one. Counted here are approximately 91,000 clones, roughly 87% occurring once; the ten biggest clones make up 0.31%. After removal of 9 bases from V and 7 bases from J, the junction contained 6 bases not matched to a gene. CDR3 length: 12 amino acids. CDR1 and CDR2 (germline): SNHLY, FYNNEI. This specimen consisted of CD4+ or CD8+ T cells sorted from blood, obtained in a trial of the OX40 agonist ivuxolimab. The receptor's source is an adult with an advanced solid tumor such as melanoma, head and neck, liver or kidney cancer. This sequence joins TRBV2 and TRBJ2-1, with TRBD1 identical over 7 bases. The CDR3 coding sequence is TGTGCCAGGGGGACAGTCGGAAATGAGCAGTTCTTC. As protein: CARGTVGNEQFF.